Each of the 24 T cell receptor beta chains below was sequenced from the same sample in a study of cytomegalovirus exposure and HLA in healthy donors. This PCR relied on a set of 60 Vbeta primers and 13 Jbeta primers. Profiling relied on immunoSEQ multiplex PCR, and the TCRdb table lists in-frame clones only, not all of them. The table shows fewer than 150,000 clones, with more than 80% occurring only once. Sequencing was performed on PBMCs. These receptors all come from a woman in her twenties or thirties in good health and CMV-seropositive.

V is TRBV2 and J is TRBJ1-1; D is ambiguous. V dropped 7 bases and J dropped 1 base, with 7 bases sitting between them. CDR1 is SNHLY, CDR2 FYNNEI, per germline. The CDR3 has 12 residues. The CDR3 region is CASNPGNTEAFF. The CDR3 region has the DNA TGTGCCAGCAACCCCGGGAACACTGAAGCTTTCTTT.

V gene TRBV2 combines with J gene TRBJ1-4, with D perhaps TRBD1 (6 bases). CDR1 is SNHLY and CDR2 is FYNNEI in the germline V gene. V lost 4 bases and J lost 8, with 8 bases in between. This CDR3 spans 12 amino acids. CDR3 sequence: CASSGTVEKLFF. The CDR3 nucleotides read TGTGCCAGCAGTGGGACAGTAGAAAAACTGTTTTTT. Full variable domain (rest looked up from reference TRBV2 and TRBJ1-4): EPEVTQTPSHQVTQMGQEVILRCVPISNHLYFYWYRQILGQKVEFLVSFYNNEISEKSEIFDDQFSVERPDGSNFTLKIRSTKLEDSAMYFCASSGTVEKLFFGSGTQLSVL.

The chain couples TRBV27 to TRBJ2-7; TRBD1 matches 7 bases. This CDR3 is built from 12 residues. The trim removed 8 bases at V and 3 bases at J, leaving 4 bases unmatched. Germline V gene lookup returns CDR1 MNHEY and CDR2 SMNVEV (reference sequence). The CDR3 loop reads CASAGTVYEQYF. Written as DNA, the CDR3 is TGTGCCAGCGCCGGGACAGTCTACGAGCAGTACTTC.

The chain has TRBV11-2 and TRBJ1-4; no reliable D call. The CDR3 has 15 amino acids. V was clipped by 6 bases and J by 7 bases, with 18 bases between them. The germline V gene has CDR1 SGHAT and CDR2 FQNNGV. CDR3 coding DNA: TGTGCCAGCAGTTCCCAAGGAGGGATAGGTGAAAAACTGTTTTTT. Translated, it gives CASSSQGGIGEKLFF.

This rearrangement joins TRBV29-1 to TRBJ1-2; 8 nucleotides agree with TRBD1. This CDR3 is 13 amino acids long. CDR1 is SQVTM, CDR2 ANQGSEA, per germline. Losses at the gene ends were 3 bases for V and 0 bases for J; bases not matched to a gene: 0. CDR3 nucleotide sequence: TGCAGCGTTGAGACAGGGGCTAACTATGGCTACACCTTC. It codes for CSVETGANYGYTF.

This chain joins TRBV5-6 and TRBJ1-5, with D uncertain. The ends were cut back, 0 bases at V and 4 bases at J, with 5 bases in the middle. The CDR3 loop spans 13 amino acids. The germline gives CDR1 SGHDT, CDR2 YYEEEE. In DNA form, the CDR3 reads TGTGCCAGCAGCTTGGGGGCGAATCAGCCCCAGCATTTT. It is translated as CASSLGANQPQHF.

Only one count was recorded for this clone. The chain carries TRBV7-2 and TRBJ2-7; 7 bases are a match to TRBD1. J lost 2 bases, V lost 5 bases, and 6 bases had no gene match. From germline, CDR1 is SGHTA and CDR2 FQGNSA. The CDR3 is 14 amino acids. This CDR3 is CASSIRTGAYEQYF. The CDR3 DNA follows: TGTGCCAGCAGCATCAGGACAGGTGCCTACGAGCAGTACTTC.

The CDR3 loop reads CASSTTGTGIGNEQFF. The DNA of the CDR3 is TGCGCCAGCAGCACCACCGGGACAGGGATAGGAAATGAGCAGTTCTTC. The J gene is TRBJ2-1, the V gene TRBV5-1, with 9 bases that match TRBD1. The J segment lost 7 bases and the V segment lost 4 bases, leaving 12 bases of the junction unmatched. In germline, CDR1 is SGHRS, CDR2 YFSETQ. The CDR3 covers 16 residues.

This clone is a singleton in its sample. The chain couples TRBV19 to TRBJ1-1, with TRBD1 matching over 8 bases. The CDR3 length is 14 residues. Germline assignment: CDR1 LNHDA and CDR2 SQIVND (reference sequence). V dropped 2 bases and J dropped 3; count of bases not matched to a gene: 2. CDR3 region: CASSIQGAHTEAFF. CDR3 nucleotides: TGTGCCAGTAGTATACAGGGGGCGCACACTGAAGCTTTCTTT.

The rearrangement links TRBV7-8 to TRBJ1-3, with a weak D call TRBD1 (5 bases). Germline V gives CDR1 SGHVS, CDR2 FQNEAQ. Trimming cost V 1 base and J 8 bases, with 15 bases left between them. The CDR3 length is 15 residues. The CDR3, as DNA: TGTGCCAGCAGCTTAGAGTGGGGGGAACGGGACACCATATATTTT. Its translation: CASSLEWGERDTIYF.

V usage is TRBV29-1 and J usage is TRBJ2-2, with 7 bases fitting TRBD2. Germline V gives CDR1 SQVTM, CDR2 ANQGSEA. The CDR3 totals 15 residues. V shed 6 bases, J shed 1 base, and the junction held 8 bases outside the gene matches. The CDR3 DNA reads as TGCAGCGTCGCCCGCGGGGGTCTGAACACCGGGGAGCTGTTTTTT. Translated, it gives CSVARGGLNTGELFF.

The rearrangement uses TRBV6-4 and TRBJ2-2, with TRBD2 identical over 8 bases. The CDR3 spans 16 residues. Germline loops: CDR1 MRHNA, CDR2 SNTAGT. V lost 0 bases to trimming and J lost 3 bases; unmatched junction nucleotides: 3. This CDR3 is CASSDSSGRYTGELFF. DNA for the CDR3: TGTGCCAGCAGTGACTCGAGCGGGAGATACACCGGGGAGCTGTTTTTT.

The chain is built from TRBV6-5 and TRBJ2-5; TRBD2 matches at 8 bases. Germline V gene data show CDR1 as MNHEY and CDR2 as SVGAGI. V was clipped by 2 bases and J by 4 bases; unmatched bases: 6. The CDR3 loop spans 15 amino acids. The CDR3 region has the DNA TGTGCCAGCAGTTACCGGGGGGGAGGAAGAGAGACCCAGTACTTC. It is translated as CASSYRGGGRETQYF.

The V and J genes are TRBV4-1 and TRBJ1-2; D is possibly TRBD1 (6 bases). The CDR3 totals 14 residues. Germline V gives CDR1 MGHRA, CDR2 YSYEKL. V lost 4 bases to trimming and J lost 8 bases, with 17 bases between them. The CDR3 region has the DNA TGCGCCAGCAGCCCTCAAAGAACAGGGACAGGCTACACCTTC. It translates to CASSPQRTGTGYTF.

The CDR3 coding sequence is TGTGCCACCAGCAGAGATCTAGCGGCCGATGAGCAGTTCTTC. Amino acid sequence: CATSRDLAADEQFF. The rearrangement links TRBV15 to TRBJ2-1; 7 bases map to TRBD2. The CDR3 sequence is 14 residues long. V was pared by 0 bases and J by 8 bases, with 4 bases of the junction left unmatched. Per the germline V gene, CDR1 is LNHNV and CDR2 is YYDKDF (reference sequence).

The chain joins TRBV19 to TRBJ1-1, with D perhaps matching TRBD1 (5 bases). This CDR3 contains 16 residues. The V end was cut by 7 bases, the J end by 6 bases, with 24 bases between. Germline V lookup: CDR1 LNHDA, CDR2 SQIVND (reference sequence). CDR3 nucleotides: TGTGCCAGTACCTGGGGGGAGGGACGTTATCGTCCTGAAGCTTTCTTT. The encoded protein is CASTWGEGRYRPEAFF.

The chain joins TRBV18 to TRBJ2-7; a weak D match, TRBD1 (6 bases). Trimming removed 3 bases from V and 6 bases from J, with 9 bases in between. The germline CDR1 and CDR2 sequences are KGHSH and LQKENI. The CDR3 totals 12 residues. CDR3 in DNA: TGTGCCAGCTCACCTACAGGGTTCGAGCAGTACTTC. The encoded protein is CASSPTGFEQYF.

This chain uses TRBV7-9 with TRBJ1-4, with D unclear. Per germline, CDR1 SEHNR and CDR2 FQNEAQ (reference sequence). The CDR3 covers 15 residues. Trimming pared 5 bases from V and 0 bases from J, leaving 10 bases between. CDR3 coding DNA: TGTGCCAGCAGCGCCCACAGCACAACTAATGAAAAACTGTTTTTT. Protein sequence: CASSAHSTTNEKLFF.

This rearrangement joins TRBV7-3 to TRBJ2-5; D is possibly TRBD2 (5 bases). Trimming shortened V by 5 bases and J by 4 bases, and 11 bases separated the two germline ends. The CDR3 length is 13 residues. Germline V lookup: CDR1 SGHTA, CDR2 FQGTGA. DNA for the CDR3: TGTGCCAGCAGCCTTGCTGGAGGAGAGACCCAGTACTTC. This encodes CASSLAGGETQYF.

The chain combines TRBV6-5 with TRBJ1-4; D not certain. V was pared by 5 bases and J by 0 bases, with 7 bases between. Looked up from germline, CDR1 is MNHEY and CDR2 is SVGAGI. The length of the CDR3 is 14 residues. The CDR3 DNA follows: TGTGCCAGCAGTCCGCAGACAACTAATGAAAAACTGTTTTTT. Its translation: CASSPQTTNEKLFF.

This chain connects TRBV5-1 to TRBJ1-1; D is unclear. The CDR3 length is 16 residues. The germline V gene encodes CDR1 SGHRS and CDR2 YFSETQ. Trimming left V 0 bases short and J 0 bases short, with 12 bases between. The CDR3 coding sequence is TGCGCCAGCAGCTTGGGGATCGAGACATTGAACACTGAAGCTTTCTTT. Its translation: CASSLGIETLNTEAFF. Based on the CDR3 plus reference TRBV5-1 and TRBJ1-1, the full variable domain is KAGVTQTPRYLIKTRGQQVTLSCSPISGHRSVSWYQQTPGQGLQFLFEYFSETQRNKGNFPGRFSGRQFSNSRSEMNVSTLELGDSALYLCASSLGIETLNTEAFFGQGTRLTVV.

Details on this clone: The same CDR3 can be traced to other DNA sequences in this sample. This chain connects TRBV5-1 to TRBJ1-3, with a weak D call TRBD1 (5 bases). The CDR3 runs 15 residues. Germline V gives CDR1 SGHRS, CDR2 YFSETQ. Trimming removed 0 bases from V and 0 bases from J, with 7 bases in between. CDR3 protein: CASSLAGGSGNTIYF. In DNA, the CDR3 is TGCGCCAGCAGCTTGGCCGGGGGCTCTGGAAACACCATATATTTT.

The chain is built from TRBV11-2 and TRBJ2-7, with TRBD2 matching 10 bases. Germline loops: CDR1 SGHAT, CDR2 FQNNGV. There are 15 residues in the CDR3. Trimming took 4 bases from V and 3 from J; bases not matched to a gene: 6. CDR3 amino acids: CASSSGTSEFYEQYF. CDR3 DNA: TGTGCCAGCAGCTCCGGGACTAGCGAGTTCTACGAGCAGTACTTC.

V and J are TRBV28 and TRBJ2-7; D uncertain. From germline, CDR1 is MDHEN and CDR2 SYDVKM. This CDR3 comprises 11 residues. The V and J ends lost 3 bases and 4 bases respectively, with 4 bases between them. The CDR3 region has the DNA TGTGCCAGCAGTTTGTATTACGAGCAGTACTTC. Residues: CASSLYYEQYF.